The sequence of this T cell receptor (beta chain) was determined in a study of blood T cell repertoires in COVID-19 (dated by TCRdb to 2020 to 2022). Study-level background: Collaborator samples came from the United States, Italy and Spain and covered acute and convalescent phases of COVID-19. Where available, HLA class I and class II types were obtained from metadata supplied by the sample provider rather than from assay-based typing. The material from the prospective study consisted of cDNA or gDNA derived from T cells, B-cell-depleted T cells, or PBMCs. Samples came from the ongoing ImmuneRACE study (first 160 participants) plus 1,254 subjects from 6 global collaborators. A freely available public database, intended as a resource for researchers studying the immune response to SARS-CoV-2, is where the repertoires were released. Sample metadata almost always included a de-identified subject ID, COVID-19 status, age in years and sex. The dataset comprised deeply sampled blood TCRbeta repertoires from subjects exposed to, actively infected with, or recovered from COVID-19.

Regarding this clone: Which antigen it targets is not known. No much larger clone exists at a distance of one base, and base qualities are not known.

TCRbeta CDR3 regions were amplified from genomic DNA by means of the immunoSEQ Assay, a bias-controlled multiplex PCR. The authors' pipeline ran thus. The number of nucleated cells in each sample was estimated from the amplification of reference gene primers within the assay. To quantify the absolute abundance of each unique TCRbeta CDR3 rearrangement, sequence reads were collapsed and filtered. For each sample, productive Simpson clonality was calculated by taking the square root of Simpson's diversity index across productive rearrangements. Sourced from immuneACCESS, this table was stored by TCRdb with only in-frame sequences that have V and J called. A share of the clones is absent; for the studies checked, an unresolved V gene accounts for under half, and the remainder has no known explanation. Clone size and V and J calls were adopted from that table, with D and trimming inferred from the DNA. The sample data list around 28,000 clones, and roughly 84% of these were observed just once. The ten largest clones add up to more than 15% of the sample.

Trimming costs V 1 base and J 4 bases, and their ends lie 12 bases apart. The CDR3 spans 14 residues, from the cysteine through the phenylalanine. This entry keeps only the CDR3 DNA: 42 bases, framed from base 1. From the germline V gene, CDR1 is SGHDT and CDR2 is YYEEEE. Each collaborating institution followed its own protocols to collect whole blood in K2EDTA tubes. For TCRbeta analysis, collaborators shipped samples in one of three forms: frozen whole blood, isolated PBMCs, or DNA extracted from either of those sample types. Study-level results and caveats: How much clinical and demographic metadata was included differed by source and by participant, and the metadata was provided uncurated.

The TCR was taken from a man between 65 and 85 years old with active COVID-19. Sequences were obtained from peripheral blood. Here the chain combines TRBV5-6 and TRBJ2-7, with the D gene not confidently named. CDR3 protein: CASSLSARQYEQYF. The DNA sequence is given as TGTGCCAGCAGCTTGTCTGCCAGGCAGTACGAGCAGTACTTC.